These 28 T cell receptor beta chains share one sample of origin, sequenced in a study of technical replicates of blood from a few donors. Sequencing was performed with immunoSEQ multiplex PCR; in TCRdb, only in-frame clones are kept and a portion is missing. The sample shows approximately 85,000 clones, roughly 94% of them seen only once. The sample taken for sequencing was T cells isolated from PBMCs. These receptors were collected from a human donor in good health.

This chain joins TRBV19 and TRBJ2-2; 16 positions agree with TRBD2. V was pared by 4 bases and J by 4 bases, with 12 bases of the junction left unmatched. Germline CDR1 LNHDA, CDR2 SQIVND (reference sequence). The CDR3 has 20 residues. The DNA for the CDR3 is TGTGCCAGTAGTACCCGACCGGGACTAGCGGGAGGGCCCGGCACCGGGGAGCTGTTTTTT. It translates to CASSTRPGLAGGPGTGELFF.

This sequence joins TRBV28 and TRBJ1-3; D not resolved. The CDR3 spans 16 residues. Trimming shortened V by 2 bases and J by 0 bases, and 11 bases separated the two germline ends. Germline-derived CDR1 and CDR2 are MDHEN and SYDVKM. The CDR3 loop is CASSLRRHRSGNTIYF. The CDR3 DNA reads as TGTGCCAGCAGTTTACGTAGACACCGCTCTGGAAACACCATATATTTT.

J is TRBJ2-7 and V is TRBV27; D gene unclear. The ends were cut back, 4 bases at V and 3 bases at J, with 4 bases in the middle. There are 11 residues in the CDR3. The germline gives CDR1 MNHEY, CDR2 SMNVEV (reference sequence). CDR3 residues: CASSSGYEQYF. CDR3 coding DNA: TGTGCCAGCAGTTCCGGCTACGAGCAGTACTTC.

This chain links TRBV5-1 with TRBJ2-1; 11 bases align to TRBD2. CDR3 length: 15 residues. The trim removed 7 bases at V and 2 bases at J, leaving 5 bases unmatched. Germline V gene lookup returns CDR1 SGHRS and CDR2 YFSETQ. The CDR3 loop is CASALAGVTYNEQFF. CDR3 DNA sequence: TGCGCCAGCGCACTAGCGGGGGTTACCTACAATGAGCAGTTCTTC.

The chain carries TRBV25-1 and TRBJ2-1; 9 bases fit TRBD2. V lost 3 bases to trimming and J lost 13 bases; unmatched junction nucleotides: 22. This CDR3 contains 18 residues. CDR1 and CDR2 (germline): MGHDK, SYGVNS. The CDR3, as DNA: TGTGCCAGCAGTGAGGGATACCTACTTCCTAGCGGGACCAATCCTCAGTTCTTC. This sequence encodes CASSEGYLLPSGTNPQFF.

This clone has just a few counts. This chain links TRBV6-6 with TRBJ1-1; D is unclear. This CDR3 comprises 14 residues. Deletions cut 5 bases from V and 0 bases from J, with 10 bases between. Germline values: CDR1 MNHNY, CDR2 SVGAGI (reference sequence). CDR3 protein: CASSPGLMNTEAFF. In nucleotides, the CDR3 is TGTGCCAGCAGTCCTGGACTGATGAACACTGAAGCTTTCTTT.

This clone has only one observation. This chain links TRBV30 with TRBJ1-2; 7 nucleotides match TRBD1. With 2 bases clipped from V and 5 bases from J, the junction kept 8 bases outside the gene matches. Germline V gene sequence: CDR1 GTSNPN, CDR2 SVGIG (reference sequence). The CDR3 runs to 14 residues. The CDR3 DNA follows: TGTGCCTGGAGTATTGAGGGGGCGTCGTATGGCTACACCTTC. Protein sequence: CAWSIEGASYGYTF.

The chain has TRBV21-1 and TRBJ2-1; the tabulated D call, TRBD1, remains unverified against the DNA. TRBV21-1 is listed as a pseudogene. The CDR3 consists of 19 residues. CDR3 protein: CASSRRTGDCRSSYNEQFF. The DNA for the CDR3 is TGTGCCAGCAGCAGACGGACAGGAGATTGTAGGAGCTCCTACAATGAGCAGTTCTTC.

The rearrangement joins TRBV5-8 to TRBJ2-2; a possible D gene is TRBD1 (5 bases). The V gene's germline CDR1 is SGHTS and CDR2 YDEGEE. The CDR3 runs 15 residues. V was clipped by 2 bases and J by 5 bases, with 13 bases between them. The CDR3 spells CASSFGQGWTGELFF. CDR3 DNA: TGTGCCAGCAGCTTTGGGCAGGGTTGGACCGGGGAGCTGTTTTTT.

The chain recombines TRBV7-6 with TRBJ2-2, with 14 bases matching TRBD2. The CDR3 is 17 residues long. The V gene's germline CDR1 is SGHVS and CDR2 FNYEAQ. Losses at the gene ends were 4 bases for V and 0 bases for J; bases not matched to a gene: 1. This CDR3 reads CASSWTSGGTNTGELFF. CDR3 coding DNA: TGTGCCAGCAGCTGGACTAGCGGGGGGACGAACACCGGGGAGCTGTTTTTT.

The chain combines TRBV28 with TRBJ2-7, with a possible D match to TRBD2 (6 bases). This CDR3 has 16 residues. The V gene's germline CDR1 is MDHEN and CDR2 SYDVKM. The ends were cut back, 1 base at V and 5 bases at J, with 18 bases in the middle. For the CDR3, the DNA is TGTGCCAGCAGTTTATTGGGACGGGAGAGGTCGGACGAGCAGTACTTC. Amino acids: CASSLLGRERSDEQYF.

The chain combines TRBV5-1 with TRBJ1-1, with 9 nucleotides matching TRBD1. Germline V CDR1 and CDR2: SGHRS, YFSETQ. Germline trimming cut 3 bases from V and 7 bases from J; bases unmatched to any gene: 10. The CDR3 runs 15 residues. CDR3 residues: CASSSYRGRRVEAFF. CDR3 coding DNA: TGCGCCAGCAGCTCCTACAGGGGGCGGCGGGTTGAAGCTTTCTTT.

This sequence joins TRBV28 and TRBJ2-7; 10 nucleotides line up with TRBD1. Germline loops: CDR1 MDHEN, CDR2 SYDVKM. The CDR3 consists of 15 residues. The junction had 9 bases not matched to a gene; V was cut back by 5 bases and J by 5 bases. This CDR3 reads CASSRPGQGIDEQYF. In DNA, the CDR3 is TGTGCCAGCAGTAGGCCGGGACAGGGGATTGACGAGCAGTACTTC.

The chain couples TRBV28 to TRBJ2-1, with D possibly matching TRBD2 (5 bases). The CDR3 sequence is 14 residues long. Germline lookup yields CDR1 MDHEN and CDR2 SYDVKM. V was cut by 4 bases and J by 6 bases, with 13 bases left in between. In DNA, the CDR3 is TGTGCCAGCAGTTGGGCGGGTTCCCCCAATGAGCAGTTCTTC. Its protein is CASSWAGSPNEQFF.

The chain links TRBV13 to TRBJ2-3; TRBD2 agrees at 7 bases. CDR3 length equals 16 residues. CDR1 PRHDT and CDR2 FYEKMQ come from the germline V gene (reference sequence). Trimming removed 5 bases from V and 3 bases from J; junction bases left unmatched: 11. The CDR3 protein is CASSKPGGSGTDTQYF. For the CDR3, the DNA is TGTGCCAGCAGCAAACCTGGGGGTAGCGGGACAGATACGCAGTATTTT. Together with reference TRBV13 and TRBJ2-3, the CDR3 gives the full variable domain: AAGVIQSPRHLIKEKRETATLKCYPIPRHDTVYWYQQGPGQDPQFLISFYEKMQSDKGSIPDRFSAQQFSDYHSELNMSSLELGDSALYFCASSKPGGSGTDTQYFGPGTRLTVL.

The V gene is TRBV7-9, the J gene TRBJ1-5, with TRBD1 matching 9 bases. The CDR3 contains 13 residues. Losses at the gene ends were 11 bases for V and 7 bases for J; bases not matched to a gene: 9. CDR1 and CDR2 from the germline V gene are SEHNR and FQNEAQ (reference sequence). The CDR3 loop reads CACTGGTGQPQHF. The CDR3 DNA sequence: TGTGCCTGTACAGGGGGCACGGGGCAGCCCCAGCATTTT.

The rearrangement joins TRBV6-1 to TRBJ1-5; D is undetermined. The CDR3 runs 13 residues. Germline V gene data show CDR1 as MNHNS and CDR2 as SASEGT. V shed 8 bases and J shed 4 bases, with 12 bases lying between them. This CDR3 reads CASGGGWNQPQHF. The CDR3 region has the DNA TGTGCCAGCGGAGGTGGGTGGAATCAGCCCCAGCATTTT.

This clone came up once. The gene calls are TRBV5-1 and TRBJ2-5; 7 bases align to TRBD2. The germline V gene has CDR1 SGHRS and CDR2 YFSETQ. The length of the CDR3 is 13 residues. With 0 bases clipped from V and 12 bases from J, the junction kept 8 bases outside the gene matches. The CDR3 protein is CASSLEASGREYF. The DNA of the CDR3 is TGCGCCAGCAGCTTGGAGGCTAGCGGAAGAGAGTACTTC.

V is TRBV5-1 and J is TRBJ2-3, with a possible D match to TRBD2 (6 bases). The CDR3 totals 14 residues. V lost 5 bases, J lost 5 bases, and 15 bases lay in between. CDR1 and CDR2 from the germline V gene are SGHRS and YFSETQ. As DNA, the CDR3 is TGCGCCAGCAGTAAGGGCGAGGAGGGAGATACGCAGTATTTT. This sequence encodes CASSKGEEGDTQYF.

The chain links TRBV7-8 to TRBJ1-5; D is ambiguous. The CDR3 totals 16 residues. The germline gives CDR1 SGHVS, CDR2 FQNEAQ. Trimming stripped 6 bases from V and 0 bases from J, with 15 bases between. CDR3 sequence reads: CASSLRAITSNQPQHF. Here the CDR3 DNA reads TGTGCCAGCAGTCTCCGAGCAATAACTAGCAATCAGCCCCAGCATTTT.

This chain uses TRBV25-1 with TRBJ2-7, with 8 positions matching TRBD2. Germline CDR1 is MGHDK and CDR2 is SYGVNS. The CDR3 covers 15 residues. V lost 4 bases and J lost 5; bases outside the gene matches: 10. The CDR3 sequence is CASSGWTSYPDEQYF. CDR3 DNA sequence: TGTGCCAGCAGTGGGTGGACTAGCTATCCGGACGAGCAGTACTTC.

This clone appeared once. The rearrangement links TRBV19 to TRBJ1-2; 7 bases fit TRBD1. This CDR3 has 14 residues. J was trimmed by 1 base and V by 7 bases; bases with no gene match: 6. Germline CDR1 LNHDA, CDR2 SQIVND (reference sequence). In DNA form, the CDR3 reads TGTGCCAGTACCTTGACAGGGAGTAACTATGGCTACACCTTC. Translated, it gives CASTLTGSNYGYTF.

This chain connects TRBV19 to TRBJ2-3; a possible D gene is TRBD1 (6 bases). Trimming took 4 bases from V and 5 from J, leaving 16 bases between them. The CDR3 is 15 amino acids. The V gene's germline CDR1 is LNHDA and CDR2 SQIVND (reference sequence). The CDR3 is CASSRWDTGGDTQYF. The CDR3 DNA follows: TGTGCCAGTAGTAGGTGGGACACTGGGGGAGATACGCAGTATTTT.

CDR3 in DNA: TGTGCCAGCAGTCTAACAGGGACCTACGAGCAGTACTTC. As protein: CASSLTGTYEQYF. The chain recombines TRBV6-5 with TRBJ2-7; D possibly corresponds to TRBD1 (6 bases). The CDR3 loop spans 13 amino acids. Trimming took 5 bases from V and 2 from J, leaving 10 bases between them. CDR1 and CDR2 from the germline V gene are MNHEY and SVGAGI.

This clone came up once. The chain recombines TRBV25-1 with TRBJ2-5; no reliable D call. Germline values: CDR1 MGHDK, CDR2 SYGVNS. The CDR3 contains 13 residues. Trimming took 2 bases from V and 4 from J, leaving 8 bases between them. The CDR3 sequence is CASSEPVVETQYF. CDR3 coding DNA: TGTGCCAGCAGTGAACCCGTAGTAGAGACCCAGTACTTC. Full variable domain (missing parts from reference TRBV25-1 and TRBJ2-5): EADIYQTPRYLVIGTGKKITLECSQTMGHDKMYWYQQDPGMELHLIHYSYGVNSTEKGDLSSESTVSRIRTEHFPLTLESARPSHTSQYLCASSEPVVETQYFGPGTRLLVL.

The CDR3 nucleotides are TGCGCCAGCAGCGCCCTAGCGGGGGGGCAGGATGAGCAGTTCTTC. Its protein is CASSALAGGQDEQFF. The genes are TRBV4-1 and TRBJ2-1; 12 positions match TRBD2. CDR1 is MGHRA, CDR2 YSYEKL, per germline. The CDR3 runs 15 residues. Germline trimming cut 5 bases from V and 8 bases from J; bases unmatched to any gene: 7.

V gene TRBV19 combines with J gene TRBJ1-3; the match to TRBD1 covers 7 bases. The CDR3 length is 16 residues. V gave up 4 bases and J gave up 3 bases; unmatched junction bases: 9. Germline V gene data show CDR1 as LNHDA and CDR2 as SQIVND (reference sequence). The CDR3 spells CASSTVRGFFGNTIYF. The CDR3 DNA reads TGTGCCAGTAGTACCGTCAGGGGGTTCTTTGGAAACACCATATATTTT.

The gene calls are TRBV23-1 and TRBJ1-5; no clear D gene. TRBV23-1 is flagged as an ORF with uncertain function. The CDR3 covers 14 residues. Trimming removed 2 bases at V and 3 bases at J, with 8 bases between. For the CDR3, the DNA is TGCGCCAGCAGTCAAGGACGGGACAATCAGCCCCAGCATTTT. Residues: CASSQGRDNQPQHF.